The present T cell receptor beta chain was sequenced within a study of naive and memory T cell subsets. The treatment: skin biopsy from PPD injection site in Mantoux-positive individual. A UMI-containing oligonucleotide was joined by 3' ligation to the TCR cDNA template. The SP2 primer and nested alpha and beta constant region primers amplified ligated cDNA in four rounds. Reverse transcription of blood and skin TCR RNA was primed at alpha and beta constant regions. TCRdb re-analysed the UMI-ligation and nested PCR reads in MiXCR, keeping a single row per CDR3 protein. The sample yields 37,000 or so distinct CDR3 sequences, approximately 11% seen once. The germline V gene has CDR1 KGHSH and CDR2 LQKENI. V trimming: 5 bases; J trimming: 3 bases; junction bases outside the gene matches: 9. The CDR3 is made up of 16 amino acids. This clonotype was seen more than once but under ten times.

The V and J genes are TRBV18 and TRBJ2-7, with 11 positions matching TRBD2. The receptor was isolated from an adult in good health. Here the sequenced sample was skin, taken from a tuberculin skin test site. The CDR3 DNA follows: TGTGCCAGCTCAGATTCCCGTAGCGGGGGGGGCTACGAGCAGTACTTC. It encodes CASSDSRSGGGYEQYF.